This T cell receptor (beta chain) was found in a study of shared clonotypes between healthy human individuals. The assay was immunoSEQ multiplex PCR, and TCRdb's table has in-frame clones only and misses some. Of over a million clones listed, 75% to 85% are singletons. Study-wide points: On the whole, naive subsets had larger estimated richness than memory subsets had.

The V gene's germline CDR1 is LNHNV and CDR2 YYDKDF (reference sequence). The CDR3 is 16 residues long. The ends lost 3 bases at V and 6 bases at J; junction bases unmatched: 12. Subsets obtained from CD4+ cells comprised CD45RA+ naive and CD45RA-negative memory cells. A note on this clone: The antigen is undetermined.

The sample was memory CD4+ T cells from PBMCs. The subset here: CD45RA-negative fraction. The sequence came from a man younger than 30 in good health. Some clones in this sample may be carry-over from other donors' samples. The chain uses TRBV15 and TRBJ1-2; TRBD1 agrees at 8 bases. The CDR3 DNA reads as TGTGCCACCAGCAGGGAGAATCCGGGACAGGAAAATGGCTACACCTTC. Its translation is CATSRENPGQENGYTF. The variable domain in full, completed from reference TRBV15 and TRBJ1-2, reads DAMVIQNPRYQVTQFGKPVTLSCSQTLNHNVMYWYQQKSSQAPKLLFHYYDKDFNNEADTPDNFQSRRPNTSFCFLDIRSPGLGDTAMYLCATSRENPGQENGYTFGSGTRLTVV.